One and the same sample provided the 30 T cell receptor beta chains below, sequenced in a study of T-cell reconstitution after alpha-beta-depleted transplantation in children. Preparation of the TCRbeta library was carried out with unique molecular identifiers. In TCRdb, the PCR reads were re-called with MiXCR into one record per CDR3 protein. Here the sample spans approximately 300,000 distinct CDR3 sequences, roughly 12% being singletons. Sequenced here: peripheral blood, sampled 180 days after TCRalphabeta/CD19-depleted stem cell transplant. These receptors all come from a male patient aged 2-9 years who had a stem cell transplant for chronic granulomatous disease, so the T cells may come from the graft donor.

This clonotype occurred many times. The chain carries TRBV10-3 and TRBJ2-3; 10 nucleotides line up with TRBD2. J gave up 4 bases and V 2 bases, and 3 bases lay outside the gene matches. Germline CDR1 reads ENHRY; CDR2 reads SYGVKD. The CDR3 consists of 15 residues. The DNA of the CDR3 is TGTGCCATCAGTGAGCTAGCGGGAGAGGCAGATACGCAGTATTTT. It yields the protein CAISELAGEADTQYF.

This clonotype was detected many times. DNA of the CDR3: TGCAGCGTTGAAGTCCCGAACACCGGGGAGCTGTTTTTT. Amino acids: CSVEVPNTGELFF. This chain uses TRBV29-1 with TRBJ2-2; D ambiguous. The V end was cut by 1 base, the J end by 0 bases, with 3 bases between. Germline V lookup: CDR1 SQVTM, CDR2 ANQGSEA. This CDR3 is 13 amino acids long.

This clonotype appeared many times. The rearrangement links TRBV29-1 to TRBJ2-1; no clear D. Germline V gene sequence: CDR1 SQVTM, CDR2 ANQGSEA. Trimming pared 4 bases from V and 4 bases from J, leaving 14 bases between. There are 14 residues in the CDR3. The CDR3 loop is CSVASPVPYNEQFF. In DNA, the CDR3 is TGCAGCGTTGCGTCACCCGTCCCTTACAATGAGCAGTTCTTC.

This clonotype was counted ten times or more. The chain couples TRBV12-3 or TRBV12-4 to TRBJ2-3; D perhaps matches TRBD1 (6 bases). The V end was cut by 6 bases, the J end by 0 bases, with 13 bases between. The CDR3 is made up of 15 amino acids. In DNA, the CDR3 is TGTGCCAGCAGCCCAGGGGTCTTAAGCACAGATACGCAGTATTTT. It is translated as CASSPGVLSTDTQYF.

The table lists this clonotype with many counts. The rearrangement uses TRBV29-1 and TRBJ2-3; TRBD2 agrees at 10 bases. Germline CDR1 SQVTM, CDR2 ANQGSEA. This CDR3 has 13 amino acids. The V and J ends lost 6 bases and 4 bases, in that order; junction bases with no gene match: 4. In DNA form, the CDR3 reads TGCAGCGTCTCCCTAGCGGGAGCAGATACGCAGTATTTT. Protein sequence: CSVSLAGADTQYF.

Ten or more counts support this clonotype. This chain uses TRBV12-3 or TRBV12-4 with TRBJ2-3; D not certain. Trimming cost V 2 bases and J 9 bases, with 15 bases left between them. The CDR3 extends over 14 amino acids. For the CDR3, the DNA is TGTGCCAGCAGTTTACTGGGTCCTCGCGCCACGCAGTATTTT. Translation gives CASSLLGPRATQYF.

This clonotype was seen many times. Written as DNA, the CDR3 is TGTGCCAGCAGCCCCCAGGGGGTGGGACGGGGAGATACGCAGTATTTT. This gives the protein CASSPQGVGRGDTQYF. This chain uses TRBV9 with TRBJ2-3; 7 nucleotides align to TRBD1. This CDR3 comprises 16 residues. The V gene end was trimmed by 4 bases and the J gene end by 5 bases; junction bases not matched to a gene: 13. The V gene's germline CDR1 is SGDLS and CDR2 YYNGEE. The full variable domain, rest sourced from reference TRBV9 and TRBJ2-3, is DSGVTQTPKHLITATGQRVTLRCSPRSGDLSVYWYQQSLDQGLQFLIQYYNGEERAKGNILERFSAQQFPDLHSELNLSSLELGDSALYFCASSPQGVGRGDTQYFGPGTRLTVL.

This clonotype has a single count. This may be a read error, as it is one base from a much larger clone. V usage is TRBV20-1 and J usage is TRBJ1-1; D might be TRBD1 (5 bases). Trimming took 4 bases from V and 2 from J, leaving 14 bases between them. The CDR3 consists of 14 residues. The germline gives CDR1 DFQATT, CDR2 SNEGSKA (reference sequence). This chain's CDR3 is CSAKRQSINTEAFF. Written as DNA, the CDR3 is TGCAGTGCTAAAAGACAGAGCATAAACACTGAAGCTTTCTTT.

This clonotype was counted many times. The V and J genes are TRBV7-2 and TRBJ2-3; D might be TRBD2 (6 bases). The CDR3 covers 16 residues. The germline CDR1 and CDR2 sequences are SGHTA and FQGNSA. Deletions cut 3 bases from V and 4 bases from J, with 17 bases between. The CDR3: CASSLRGLPVADTQYF. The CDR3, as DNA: TGTGCCAGCAGCTTGCGGGGACTCCCCGTGGCAGATACGCAGTATTTT.

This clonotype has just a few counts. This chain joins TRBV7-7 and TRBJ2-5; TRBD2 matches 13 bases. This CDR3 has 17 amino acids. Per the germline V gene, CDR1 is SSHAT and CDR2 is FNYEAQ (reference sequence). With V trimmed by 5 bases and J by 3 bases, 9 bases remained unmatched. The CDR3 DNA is TGTGCCAGCAGCCCCCTTCCCGGGACTAGCGGGAAAGAGACCCAGTACTTC. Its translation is CASSPLPGTSGKETQYF. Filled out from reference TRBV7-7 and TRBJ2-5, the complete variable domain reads GAGVSQSPRYKVTKRGQDVTLRCDPISSHATLYWYQQALGQGPEFLTYFNYEAQPDKSGLPSDRFSAERPEGSISTLTIQRTEQRDSAMYRCASSPLPGTSGKETQYFGPGTRLLVL.

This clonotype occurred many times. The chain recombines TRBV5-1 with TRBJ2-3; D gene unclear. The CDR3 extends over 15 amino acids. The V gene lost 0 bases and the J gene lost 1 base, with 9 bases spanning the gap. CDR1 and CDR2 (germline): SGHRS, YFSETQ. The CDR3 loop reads CASSLEGTGTDTQYF. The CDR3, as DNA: TGCGCCAGCAGCTTGGAGGGTACCGGCACAGATACGCAGTATTTT.

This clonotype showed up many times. The CDR3 DNA follows: TGTGCCAGCAGCCCTAGCGGGAGATTGGATGAGCAGTTCTTC. This gives the protein CASSPSGRLDEQFF. The chain carries TRBV9 and TRBJ2-1; the match to TRBD2 covers 10 bases. The V gene end was trimmed by 4 bases and the J gene end by 8 bases; junction bases not matched to a gene: 6. The germline V gene has CDR1 SGDLS and CDR2 YYNGEE. There are 14 residues in the CDR3.

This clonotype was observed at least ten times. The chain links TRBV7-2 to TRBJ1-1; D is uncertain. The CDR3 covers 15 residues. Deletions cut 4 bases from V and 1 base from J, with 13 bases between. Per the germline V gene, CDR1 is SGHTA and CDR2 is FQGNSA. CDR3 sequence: CASSSLWAGNTEAFF. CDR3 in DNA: TGTGCCAGCAGCTCCCTTTGGGCGGGGAACACTGAAGCTTTCTTT.

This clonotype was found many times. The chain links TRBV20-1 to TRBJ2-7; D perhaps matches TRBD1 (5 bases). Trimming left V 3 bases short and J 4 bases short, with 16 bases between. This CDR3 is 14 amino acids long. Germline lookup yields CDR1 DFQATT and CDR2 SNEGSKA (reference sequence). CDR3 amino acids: CSASQPGKSYEQYF. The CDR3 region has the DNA TGCAGTGCTAGTCAGCCAGGGAAGTCTTACGAGCAGTACTTC.

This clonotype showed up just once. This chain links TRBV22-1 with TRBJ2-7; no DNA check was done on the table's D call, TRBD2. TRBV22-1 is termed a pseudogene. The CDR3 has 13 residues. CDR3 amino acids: CSGRQAPGGEQYF. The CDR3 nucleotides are TGCAGTGGGAGACAGGCTCCGGGGGGGGAGCAGTACTTC.

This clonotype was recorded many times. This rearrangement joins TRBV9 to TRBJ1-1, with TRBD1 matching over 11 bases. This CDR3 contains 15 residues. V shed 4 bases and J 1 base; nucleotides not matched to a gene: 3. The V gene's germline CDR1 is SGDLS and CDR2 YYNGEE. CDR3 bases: TGTGCCAGCAGCCGGACAGGGGGCAGGAACACTGAAGCTTTCTTT. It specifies CASSRTGGRNTEAFF.

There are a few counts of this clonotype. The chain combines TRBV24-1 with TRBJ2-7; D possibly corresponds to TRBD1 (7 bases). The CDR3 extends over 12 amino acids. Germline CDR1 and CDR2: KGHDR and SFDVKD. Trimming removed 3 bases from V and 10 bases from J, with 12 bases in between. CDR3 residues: CATSDRGTDQYF. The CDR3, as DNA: TGTGCCACCAGTGATCGGGGGACAGACCAGTACTTC.

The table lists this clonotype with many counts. The CDR3 spells CASSPGRIYEQYF. CDR3 DNA sequence: TGTGCCAGCAGCCCGGGACGGATCTACGAGCAGTACTTC. The chain has TRBV27 and TRBJ2-7; D tentatively reads TRBD1 or TRBD2 (5 bases each). The CDR3 is 13 residues long. Trimming took off 6 bases at V and 3 bases at J, with 12 bases between the two ends. CDR1 MNHEY and CDR2 SMNVEV come from the germline V gene (reference sequence).

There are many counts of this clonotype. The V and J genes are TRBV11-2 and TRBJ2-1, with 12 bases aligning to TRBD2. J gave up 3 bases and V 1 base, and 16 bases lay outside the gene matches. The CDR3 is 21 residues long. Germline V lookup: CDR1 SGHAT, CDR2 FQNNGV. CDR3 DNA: TGTGCCAGCAGCTTAGGGGGGAGGGGCCGACTAGCGGGGGCCTTCTACAATGAGCAGTTCTTC. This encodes CASSLGGRGRLAGAFYNEQFF.

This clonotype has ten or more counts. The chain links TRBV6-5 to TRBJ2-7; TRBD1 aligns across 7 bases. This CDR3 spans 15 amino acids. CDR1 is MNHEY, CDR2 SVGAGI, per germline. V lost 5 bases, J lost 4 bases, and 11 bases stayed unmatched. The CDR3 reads CASSRTGTITYEQYF. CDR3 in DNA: TGTGCCAGCAGTCGGACAGGAACCATCACTTACGAGCAGTACTTC.

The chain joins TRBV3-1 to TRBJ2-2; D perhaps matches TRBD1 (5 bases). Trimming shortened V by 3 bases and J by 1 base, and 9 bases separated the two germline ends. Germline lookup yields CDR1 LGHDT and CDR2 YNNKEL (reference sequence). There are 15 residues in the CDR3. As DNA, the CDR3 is TGTGCCAGCAGCCATAAAAGGGGGAACACCGGGGAGCTGTTTTTT. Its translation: CASSHKRGNTGELFF. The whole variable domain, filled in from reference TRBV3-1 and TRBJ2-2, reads DTAVSQTPKYLVTQMGNDKSIKCEQNLGHDTMYWYKQDSKKFLKIMFSYNNKELIINETVPNRFSPKSPDKAHLNLHINSLELGDSAVYFCASSHKRGNTGELFFGEGSRLTVL.

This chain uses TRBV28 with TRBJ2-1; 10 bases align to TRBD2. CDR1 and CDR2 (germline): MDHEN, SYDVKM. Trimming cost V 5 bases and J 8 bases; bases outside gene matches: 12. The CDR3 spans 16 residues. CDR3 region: CASSLFPSGRSDEQFF. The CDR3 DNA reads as TGTGCCAGCAGTCTTTTTCCTAGCGGGAGATCTGATGAGCAGTTCTTC.

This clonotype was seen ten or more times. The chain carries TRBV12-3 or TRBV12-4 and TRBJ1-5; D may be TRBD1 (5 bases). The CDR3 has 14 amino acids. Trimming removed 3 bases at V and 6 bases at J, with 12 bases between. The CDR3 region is CASSFQGASQPQHF. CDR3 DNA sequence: TGTGCCAGCAGTTTTCAAGGGGCAAGTCAGCCCCAGCATTTT.

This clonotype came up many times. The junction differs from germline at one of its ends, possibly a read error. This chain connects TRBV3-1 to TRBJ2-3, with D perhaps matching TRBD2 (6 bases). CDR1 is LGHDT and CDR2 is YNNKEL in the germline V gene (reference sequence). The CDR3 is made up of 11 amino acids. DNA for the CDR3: TGTGCCAGCAGCCAAGATCGCGGGGCGCATTTT. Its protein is CASSQDRGAHF.

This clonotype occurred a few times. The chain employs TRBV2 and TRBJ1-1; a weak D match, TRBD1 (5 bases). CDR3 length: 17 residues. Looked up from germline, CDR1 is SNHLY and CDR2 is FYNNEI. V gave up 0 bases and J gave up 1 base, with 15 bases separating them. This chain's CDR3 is CASSEAPRGDENTEAFF. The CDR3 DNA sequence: TGTGCCAGCAGTGAAGCTCCACGAGGGGACGAGAACACTGAAGCTTTCTTT.

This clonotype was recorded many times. DNA for the CDR3: TGTGCCAGCAGCGGCCTGAAGGGGTTAACCGGGGAGCTGTTTTTT. Encoded protein: CASSGLKGLTGELFF. The chain recombines TRBV7-2 with TRBJ2-2, with D perhaps matching TRBD1 (5 bases). The CDR3 consists of 15 residues. Germline CDR1 SGHTA, CDR2 FQGNSA. V was pared by 5 bases and J by 5 bases, with 15 bases between.

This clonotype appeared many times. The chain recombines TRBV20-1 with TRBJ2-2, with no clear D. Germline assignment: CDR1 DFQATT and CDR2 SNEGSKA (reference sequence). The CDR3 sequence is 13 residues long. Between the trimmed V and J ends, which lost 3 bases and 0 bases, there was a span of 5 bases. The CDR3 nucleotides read TGCAGTGCTAGCTCGACGAACACCGGGGAGCTGTTTTTT. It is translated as CSASSTNTGELFF.

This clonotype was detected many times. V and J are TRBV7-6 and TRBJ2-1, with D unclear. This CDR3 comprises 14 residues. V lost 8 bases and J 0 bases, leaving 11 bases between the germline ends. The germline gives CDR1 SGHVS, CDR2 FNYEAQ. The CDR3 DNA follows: TGTGCCAGCGGAACCAGGAGCTCCTACAATGAGCAGTTCTTC. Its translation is CASGTRSSYNEQFF. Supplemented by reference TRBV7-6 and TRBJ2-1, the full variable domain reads GAGVSQSPRYKVTKRGQDVALRCDPISGHVSLYWYRQALGQGPEFLTYFNYEAQQDKSGLPNDRFSAERPEGSISTLTIQRTEQRDSAMYRCASGTRSSYNEQFFGPGTRLTVL.

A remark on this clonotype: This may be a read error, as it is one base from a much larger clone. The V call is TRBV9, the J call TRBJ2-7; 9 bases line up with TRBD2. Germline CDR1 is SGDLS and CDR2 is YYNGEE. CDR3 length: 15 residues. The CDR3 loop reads CAGSPGRGGPYEQYF. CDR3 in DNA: TGTGCCGGCAGCCCCGGGCGGGGGGGGCCTTACGAGCAGTACTTC. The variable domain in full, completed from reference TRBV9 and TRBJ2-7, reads DSGVTQTPKHLITATGQRVTLRCSPRSGDLSVYWYQQSLDQGLQFLIQYYNGEERAKGNILERFSAQQFPDLHSELNLSSLELGDSALYFCAGSPGRGGPYEQYFGPGTRLTVT.

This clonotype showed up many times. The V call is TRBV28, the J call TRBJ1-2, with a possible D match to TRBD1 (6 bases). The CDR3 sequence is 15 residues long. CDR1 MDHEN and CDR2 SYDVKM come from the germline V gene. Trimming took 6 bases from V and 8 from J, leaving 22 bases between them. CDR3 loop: CASRPGGRWERGYTF. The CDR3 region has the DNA TGTGCCAGCAGGCCGGGGGGGCGCTGGGAGCGGGGCTACACCTTC.